This entry lists 26 T cell receptor beta chains sequenced from one sample in a study of T cell clonality in common variable immunodeficiency. Repertoires were generated with immunoSEQ multiplex PCR, while TCRdb's copy carries only in-frame clones and drops some. This set yields tens of thousands of clones and no singletons; the top ten hold 29%. Regarding the study as a whole: Fewer deletions and N-nucleotide insertions were reportedly seen in common variable immunodeficiency TCR beta sequences.

These receptors have no known antigen. The sample taken for sequencing was peripheral blood mononuclear cells. The receptors were sampled from a human donor with common variable immunodeficiency.

Points on this clone: The sequence runs out 3 residues before the end of the CDR3; the remainder is reconstructed from the germline J gene. The chain carries TRBV7-9 and TRBJ1-2; the match to TRBD1 covers 9 bases. The CDR3 loop spans 14 amino acids. The germline V gene encodes CDR1 SEHNR and CDR2 FQNEAQ (reference sequence). CDR3 residues: CASSLSGQGYGYTF. The covered CDR3 bases are TGTGCCAGCAGCTTAAGCGGACAGGGGTACGGC.

In its sample, this clone was seen a few times. The read terminates 3 residues ahead of where the CDR3 ends, so the germline J gene completes it. J is TRBJ2-2 and V is TRBV2, with TRBD2 matching over 14 bases. Germline lookup yields CDR1 SNHLY and CDR2 FYNNEI. Trimming cost V 7 bases and J 2 bases; bases outside gene matches: 3. CDR3 length: 16 residues. CDR3 amino acids: CASTGLAGGNTGELFF. CDR3 DNA, as far as it was read: TGTGCCAGCACCGGACTAGCGGGGGGCAACACCGGGGAG.

The CDR3 sequence: CASSLESRHVNEQFF. CDR3 DNA (partial): TGTGCCAGCAGCTTAGAATCGAGACATGTGAATGAG. The rearrangement joins TRBV7-9 to TRBJ2-1; no clear D. The read gets to within 3 residues of the CDR3 end, and the germline J gene fills in the rest. Germline CDR1 reads SEHNR; CDR2 reads FQNEAQ (reference sequence). Between the trimmed V and J ends, which lost 1 base and 7 bases, there was a span of 14 bases. The CDR3 is 15 residues long.

This clone was seen ten or more times. The read falls 3 residues short of the CDR3 end, and the missing part is taken from the germline J gene. The V call is TRBV18, the J call TRBJ1-1; D possibly corresponds to TRBD1 (6 bases). V was cut by 0 bases and J by 0 bases, with 11 bases left in between. Germline-derived CDR1 and CDR2 are KGHSH and LQKENI. The CDR3 is 16 amino acids. CDR3 DNA, as far as it was read: TGTGCCAGCTCACCACCGTGGGGGCGGATGAACACTGAA. This encodes CASSPPWGRMNTE. The full CDR3 is CASSPPWGRMNTEAFF.

There are a few counts of this clone. The missing CDR3 end, 3 residues past where the read stops, is filled in from the germline J gene. V is TRBV5-5 and J is TRBJ2-5; D is ambiguous. The germline V gene has CDR1 SGHKS and CDR2 YYEKEE (reference sequence). There are 14 residues in the CDR3. Trimming cost V 0 bases and J 2 bases, with 8 bases left between them. The part of the CDR3 DNA that was read is TGTGCCAGCAGCTTGGACGCCGGGCAAGAGACC. Translating gives CASSLDAGQET. From start to end, the CDR3 is CASSLDAGQETQYF.

This clone has only a few counts. The CDR3 DNA, read in part, is TGCGCCAGCAGCCCAGGGACAGGGGGGAGCACAGATACG. This sequence encodes CASSPGTGGSTDT. The whole CDR3 protein reads CASSPGTGGSTDTQYF. This chain uses TRBV5-1 with TRBJ2-3; 11 bases are shared with TRBD1. From the germline J gene comes the end of the CDR3, since the read stops 3 residues before it. Germline CDR1 and CDR2: SGHRS and YFSETQ. Trimming took 4 bases from V and 0 from J; bases not matched to a gene: 4. This CDR3 contains 16 residues. The full variable domain, in which reference TRBV5-1 and TRBJ2-3 provide the parts outside the CDR3, is KAGVTQTPRYLIKTRGQQVTLSCSPISGHRSVSWYQQTPGQGLQFLFEYFSETQRNKGNFPGRFSGRQFSNSRSEMNVSTLELGDSALYLCASSPGTGGSTDTQYFGPGTRLTVL.

This clone was seen ten or more times. The missing CDR3 end, 3 residues past where the read stops, is filled in from the germline J gene. The V gene is TRBV6-2 or TRBV6-3, the J gene TRBJ2-2; 7 nucleotides line up with TRBD1. Trimming took 5 bases from V and 1 from J; bases not matched to a gene: 4. Germline V gives CDR1 MNHEY, CDR2 SVGEGT. The CDR3 consists of 15 residues. CDR3 loop: CASSAGTVNTGELFF. The sequenced part of the CDR3 DNA is TGTGCCAGCAGTGCCGGGACAGTGAACACCGGGGAG.

This clone was found many times. From the germline J gene comes the end of the CDR3, since the read stops 3 residues before it. The chain recombines TRBV2 with TRBJ2-3, with a tentative D call TRBD2 (5 bases). This CDR3 contains 13 residues. V lost 4 bases, J lost 4 bases, and 9 bases lay in between. Germline V gives CDR1 SNHLY, CDR2 FYNNEI. CDR3 DNA, as far as it was read: TGTGCCAGCAGTGGACTATGGGCAGATACG. This encodes CASSGLWADT. In full, the CDR3 is CASSGLWADTQYF. The full variable domain, completed using reference TRBV2 and TRBJ2-3, is EPEVTQTPSHQVTQMGQEVILRCVPISNHLYFYWYRQILGQKVEFLVSFYNNEISEKSEIFDDQFSVERPDGSNFTLKIRSTKLEDSAMYFCASSGLWADTQYFGPGTRLTVL.

This clone was counted many times. The read is 3 residues too short to cover the CDR3 end, so that end is filled in from the germline J gene. This chain connects TRBV5-4 to TRBJ2-3; a weak D match, TRBD2 (6 bases). The germline CDR1 and CDR2 sequences are SGHNT and YYREEE (reference sequence). CDR3 length: 15 amino acids. Trimming took 4 bases from V and 2 from J, leaving 14 bases between them. CDR3 DNA, as far as it was read: TGTGCCAGCAGCCGGGACTTTGGCAACACAGATACG. Translation: CASSRDFGNTDT. The complete CDR3 reads CASSRDFGNTDTQYF.

Concerning this clone: Coverage ceases 3 residues before the CDR3 finishes, and the germline J gene fills in the end. The chain is built from TRBV19 and TRBJ2-2; 7 bases are a match to TRBD1. The CDR3 has 14 residues. The germline gives CDR1 LNHDA, CDR2 SQIVND (reference sequence). J was trimmed by 6 bases and V by 9 bases; bases with no gene match: 10. The CDR3 sequence: CASQNRGWAGELFF. The covered CDR3 bases are TGTGCCAGCCAAAACAGGGGATGGGCCGGGGAG.

This clone was seen ten or more times. Read coverage stops 3 residues before the CDR3 terminus; the germline J gene supplies the remainder. The V gene is TRBV20-1, the J gene TRBJ1-1; D remains ambiguous. The germline V gene encodes CDR1 DFQATT and CDR2 SNEGSKA (reference sequence). This CDR3 has 15 residues. V lost 5 bases and J lost 0, with 16 bases in between. CDR3 residues: CSAERASLMNTEAFF. CDR3 bases read: TGCAGTGCTGAGCGCGCCAGTCTCATGAACACTGAA.

This clone was detected ten times or more. Read data end 3 residues before the CDR3 end; the end is taken from the germline J gene. The chain has TRBV20-1 and TRBJ1-6, with unresolved D. Germline CDR1 reads DFQATT; CDR2 reads SNEGSKA (reference sequence). This CDR3 is 12 amino acids long. Trimming shortened V by 8 bases and J by 9 bases, and 14 bases separated the two germline ends. CDR3 sequence: CSSGSSGSPLHF. CDR3 bases read: TGCAGTTCTGGTAGTTCGGGTTCACCC.

A note on this clone: The read ends 3 residues shy of where the CDR3 ends; the end is completed using the germline J gene. The chain uses TRBV7-9 and TRBJ1-1; TRBD1 is a possible D gene (6 bases). CDR1 is SEHNR, CDR2 FQNEAQ, per germline (reference sequence). Trimming cost V 5 bases and J 6 bases, with 13 bases left between them. The CDR3 has 13 residues. The CDR3 bases that were read are TGTGCCAGCAGCATGACAGGAAGACCTGAA. Its translation is CASSMTGRPE. The entire CDR3 is CASSMTGRPEAFF.

This clone was observed many times. The read ends 3 residues early relative to the CDR3; the germline J gene fills the gap. The V and J genes are TRBV4-1 and TRBJ1-2, with D hard to call. Trimming pared 1 base from V and 0 bases from J, leaving 6 bases between. Germline V gene data show CDR1 as MGHRA and CDR2 as YSYEKL. The CDR3 has 14 residues. The CDR3 sequence: CASSQGGSNYGYTF. The covered CDR3 bases are TGCGCCAGCAGCCAAGGAGGTTCTAACTATGGC.

As for this clone: The read halts 3 residues ahead of the CDR3 end, with the missing end drawn from the germline J gene. The chain couples TRBV19 to TRBJ2-3; no clear D. This CDR3 comprises 13 residues. CDR1 and CDR2 (germline): LNHDA, SQIVND (reference sequence). V was shortened by 3 bases and J by 2 bases, with 6 bases between the two germline ends. CDR3 sequence: CASSMRLTDTQYF. The part of the CDR3 DNA that was read is TGTGCCAGTAGTATGCGGCTCACAGATACG.

Comment on this clone: The missing CDR3 end, 3 residues past where the read stops, is filled in from the germline J gene. The chain employs TRBV2 and TRBJ2-4; TRBD1 matches at 10 bases. The junction had 3 bases not matched to a gene; V was cut back by 4 bases and J by 6 bases. The CDR3 has 14 residues. CDR1 is SNHLY and CDR2 is FYNNEI in the germline V gene. The CDR3 protein is CASSVGQGVNIQYF. CDR3 DNA, as far as it was read: TGTGCCAGCAGTGTTGGACAGGGGGTAAACATT.

This clone was counted between two and nine times. Read data end 3 residues before the CDR3 end; the end is taken from the germline J gene. V usage is TRBV6-2 or TRBV6-3 and J usage is TRBJ1-5; 9 positions agree with TRBD1. CDR3 length equals 15 residues. The germline V gene encodes CDR1 MNHEY and CDR2 SVGEGT. V was clipped by 4 bases and J by 1 base; unmatched bases: 2. CDR3 protein: CASSWDRASNQPQHF. The CDR3 DNA, read in part, is TGTGCCAGCAGTTGGGACAGGGCAAGCAATCAGCCC.

This clone has a count of ten or more. Coverage ceases 3 residues before the CDR3 finishes, and the germline J gene fills in the end. The chain links TRBV7-3 to TRBJ1-1; 8 positions match TRBD1. The V gene end was trimmed by 1 base and the J gene end by 3 bases; junction bases not matched to a gene: 10. This CDR3 has 17 amino acids. Germline V lookup: CDR1 SGHTA, CDR2 FQGTGA. The CDR3 region is CASSLNRIQGADTEAFF. Partial CDR3 DNA: TGTGCCAGCAGCTTAAATCGGATCCAGGGGGCTGACACTGAA.

To note about this clone: The read ends 3 residues before the CDR3 terminus; that terminus is restored from the germline J gene. The chain links TRBV7-9 to TRBJ1-2; TRBD1 aligns across 7 bases. Germline trimming cut 0 bases from V and 6 bases from J; bases unmatched to any gene: 1. CDR3 length: 13 amino acids. Germline CDR1 and CDR2: SEHNR and FQNEAQ (reference sequence). The CDR3 spells CASSLAGTDGYTF. The sequenced part of the CDR3 DNA is TGTGCCAGCAGCTTAGCCGGGACAGATGGC.

In its sample, this clone was seen many times. The CDR3 is cut off 3 residues early in the read; its end comes from the germline J gene. The rearrangement links TRBV7-9 to TRBJ1-5; tentative D call: TRBD1 (5 bases). Deletions cut 5 bases from V and 6 bases from J, with 17 bases between. The germline V gene has CDR1 SEHNR and CDR2 FQNEAQ (reference sequence). The CDR3 loop spans 15 amino acids. The sequenced part of the CDR3 DNA is TGTGCCAGCAGCCCGGGGACGGGGGAGAGTCAGCCC. Its protein product is CASSPGTGESQP. The entire CDR3 protein is CASSPGTGESQPQHF.

This clone was observed a few times. The read is 3 residues too short to cover the CDR3 end, so that end is filled in from the germline J gene. The V and J genes are TRBV18 and TRBJ2-2, with D perhaps matching TRBD1 (6 bases). Trimming shortened V by 1 base and J by 6 bases, and 12 bases separated the two germline ends. Germline V gives CDR1 KGHSH, CDR2 LQKENI. The CDR3 length is 15 residues. The part of the CDR3 DNA that was read is TGTGCCAGCTCACCACGAGCAGGGGATGCCGGGGAG. Translating gives CASSPRAGDAGE. The CDR3 in its entirety is CASSPRAGDAGELFF.

This clone was recorded a few times. The read finishes 3 residues shy of the CDR3 end, and the germline J gene is used to complete it. The chain recombines TRBV2 with TRBJ2-4, with 8 bases identical to TRBD2. The germline V gene has CDR1 SNHLY and CDR2 FYNNEI. This CDR3 has 13 amino acids. CDR3 DNA (partial): TGTGCCAGCAACACAGCGGGGGCCTCGGTT. Its protein is CASNTAGASV. The entire CDR3 is CASNTAGASVQYF. The full variable domain, its missing parts supplied by reference TRBV2 and TRBJ2-4, is EPEVTQTPSHQVTQMGQEVILRCVPISNHLYFYWYRQILGQKVEFLVSFYNNEISEKSEIFDDQFSVERPDGSNFTLKIRSTKLEDSAMYFCASNTAGASVQYFGAGTRLSVL.

This clone was seen a few times. The read terminates 3 residues ahead of where the CDR3 ends, so the germline J gene completes it. The chain has TRBV7-9 and TRBJ2-5, with 7 bases identical to TRBD1. Germline assignment: CDR1 SEHNR and CDR2 FQNEAQ (reference sequence). The J segment lost 6 bases and the V segment lost 5 bases, leaving 6 bases of the junction unmatched. There are 13 residues in the CDR3. CDR3 DNA, as far as it was read: TGTGCCAGCAGCGGACAGGTCAAGCAGACC. It yields the protein CASSGQVKQT. The whole CDR3 protein is CASSGQVKQTQYF.

This clone was seen a handful of times. The sequence runs out 3 residues before the end of the CDR3; the remainder is reconstructed from the germline J gene. The rearrangement links TRBV18 to TRBJ1-3, with D possibly matching TRBD1 (6 bases). CDR1 and CDR2 (germline): KGHSH, LQKENI. The V end lost 3 bases, the J end lost 2 bases, and 14 bases lay between the germline ends. The CDR3 is 16 amino acids. Partial CDR3 DNA: TGTGCCAGCTCACCCAACCAACAGGGCCCTGGAAACACC. Its protein product is CASSPNQQGPGNT. The CDR3 in full is CASSPNQQGPGNTIYF.

About this clone: The read terminates 3 residues ahead of where the CDR3 ends, so the germline J gene completes it. This chain joins TRBV30 and TRBJ1-4; D is perhaps TRBD1 (6 bases). The CDR3 spans 15 residues. V was pared by 4 bases and J by 5 bases, with 17 bases between. Germline loops: CDR1 GTSNPN, CDR2 SVGIG (reference sequence). Partial CDR3 DNA: TGTGCCTGGAACCGGGGGGGAGACAGGAATGAAAAA. Amino acids: CAWNRGGDRNEK. The complete CDR3 sequence is CAWNRGGDRNEKLFF. Supplemented by reference TRBV30 and TRBJ1-4, the full variable domain reads SQTIHQWPATLVQPVGSPLSLECTVEGTSNPNLYWYRQAAGRGLQLLFYSVGIGQISSEVPQNLSASRPQDRQFILSSKKLLLSDSGFYLCAWNRGGDRNEKLFFGSGTQLSVL.

CDR3 protein: CASSPRPGQQEGYTF. The sequenced part of the CDR3 DNA is TGTGCCAGCAGCCCCCGACCGGGACAGCAAGAAGGC. This sequence joins TRBV7-2 and TRBJ1-2; TRBD1 matches at 7 bases. Read coverage stops 3 residues before the CDR3 terminus; the germline J gene supplies the remainder. This CDR3 has 15 amino acids. Germline values: CDR1 SGHTA, CDR2 FQGNSA.